This TCR beta chain was identified in a study of tumor-infiltrating lymphocytes in primary liver carcinoma. Across the whole study: Staging placed the tumors at T1-T3 N0M0, and they measured roughly 4.2 to 11 cm across. Each sample had roughly 3.65 to 7.5 million productive TCRbeta reads regardless of tissue type. General observations from the study: Compared with tumor region pairs, tumor-adjacent and tumor-blood pairs overlapped less. It was in tumors, not blood, that the top-250-clone fraction was significantly higher (p = 0.039).

A primer matching the constant region was used to make TCR beta cDNA from approximately 0.45 ug of total RNA. Sequencing libraries for TCR beta derived from three nested multiplex PCR rounds that used slightly modified ARM-PCR. MiXCR, applied by TCRdb to the multiplex PCR reads, yields one record per CDR3 protein. The repertoire holds 320,000 or so distinct CDR3 sequences, with about 62% as singletons. This clonotype has a count of ten or more. Its antigen is not identified. Unsorted whole blood supplied the RNA, and germline DNA was extracted too. This clonotype originated in a man aged 40-50 years with primary liver carcinoma and hepatitis B virus infection. Sequencing was performed on peripheral blood.

In DNA form, the CDR3 reads TGTGCCAGCAGCCCCCGTCCCGGGACAGGGAATGAGCAGTTCTTC. Protein product: CASSPRPGTGNEQFF. The rearrangement joins TRBV11-1 to TRBJ2-1, with 9 positions matching TRBD1. Germline trimming cut 5 bases from V and 7 bases from J; bases unmatched to any gene: 9. The CDR3 sequence is 15 residues long. CDR1 is SGHAT, CDR2 FQDESV, per germline (reference sequence).